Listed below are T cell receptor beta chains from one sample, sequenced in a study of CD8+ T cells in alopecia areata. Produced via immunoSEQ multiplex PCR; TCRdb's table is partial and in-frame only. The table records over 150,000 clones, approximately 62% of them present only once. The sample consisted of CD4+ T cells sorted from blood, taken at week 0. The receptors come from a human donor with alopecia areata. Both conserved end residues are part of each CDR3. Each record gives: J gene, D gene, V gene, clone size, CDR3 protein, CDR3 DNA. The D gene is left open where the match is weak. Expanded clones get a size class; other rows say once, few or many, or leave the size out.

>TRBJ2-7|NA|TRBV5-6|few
CASSPGDGSYEQYF
TGTGCCAGCAGCCCAGGGGACGGCTCCTACGAGCAGTACTTC
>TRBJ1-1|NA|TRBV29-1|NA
CSVAQGNTEAFF
TGCAGCGTTGCCCAGGGGAACACTGAAGCTTTCTTT
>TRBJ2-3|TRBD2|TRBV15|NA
CATSRDLTSGTSTDTQYF
TGTGCCACCAGCAGAGACCTAACTAGCGGAACAAGCACAGATACGCAGTATTTT
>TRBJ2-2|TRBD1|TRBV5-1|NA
CASSPKSGGAGGELFF
TGCGCCAGCAGCCCGAAATCAGGGGGCGCCGGCGGGGAGCTGTTTTTT
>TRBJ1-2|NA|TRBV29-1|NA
CSVAPRGGNYGYTF
TGCAGCGTTGCCCCAAGGGGGGGCAACTATGGCTACACCTTC
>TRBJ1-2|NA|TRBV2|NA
CASLRGRDYGYTF
TGTGCCAGTCTCCGCGGGAGGGACTATGGCTACACCTTC
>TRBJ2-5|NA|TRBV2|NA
CASSEAEWGKRGTQYF
TGTGCCAGCAGTGAAGCGGAGTGGGGGAAAAGAGGGACCCAGTACTTC
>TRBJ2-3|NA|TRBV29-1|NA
CSVEDTEGGTDTQYF
TGCAGCGTTGAAGACACAGAGGGGGGCACAGATACGCAGTATTTT
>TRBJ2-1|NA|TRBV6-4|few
CASSVAQGAYNEQFF
TGTGCCAGCAGTGTGGCTCAGGGTGCCTACAATGAGCAGTTCTTC
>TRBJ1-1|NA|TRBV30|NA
CAWRRGGTEAFF
TGTGCCTGGAGGCGGGGGGGCACTGAAGCTTTCTTT
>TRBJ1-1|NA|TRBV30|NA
CAWNQDTEAFF
TGTGCCTGGAATCAGGACACTGAAGCTTTCTTT
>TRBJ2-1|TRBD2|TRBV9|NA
CASSGRTSGGKQFF
TGTGCCAGCAGCGGAAGGACTAGCGGGGGGAAGCAGTTCTTC
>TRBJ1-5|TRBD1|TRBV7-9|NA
CASSRGQDSNQPQHF
TGTGCCAGCAGCCGCGGACAGGATAGCAATCAGCCCCAGCATTTT
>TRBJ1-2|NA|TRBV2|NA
CASSQRRDGYTF
TGTGCCAGCAGTCAACGCCGGGATGGCTACACCTTC
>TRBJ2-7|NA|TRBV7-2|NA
CASSLTTSTFYEQYF
TGTGCCAGCAGCTTAACTACGTCGACCTTCTACGAGCAGTACTTC